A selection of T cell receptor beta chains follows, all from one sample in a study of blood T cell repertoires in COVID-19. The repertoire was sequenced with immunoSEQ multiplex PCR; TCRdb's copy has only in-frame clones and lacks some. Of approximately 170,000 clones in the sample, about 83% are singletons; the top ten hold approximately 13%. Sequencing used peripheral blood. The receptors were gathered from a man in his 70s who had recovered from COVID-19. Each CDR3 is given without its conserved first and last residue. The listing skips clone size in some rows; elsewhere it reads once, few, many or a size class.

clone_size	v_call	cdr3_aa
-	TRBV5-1	ASSSGATDTQY
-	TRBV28	ASSLYPRGIATNEKLF
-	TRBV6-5	ASSSDRGPYNEQF
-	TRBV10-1	AMEQNPGTDTQY
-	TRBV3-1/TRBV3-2	ASSPSTGGAWSPLH
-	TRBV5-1	ASRQQPANTGELF
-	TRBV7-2	ASSLVASGRTDTQY
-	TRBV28	ASLNPGQPNGYT
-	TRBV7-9	ASSSKVTGWDTGELF
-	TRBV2	ASSGLAGGRETQY
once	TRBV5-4	ASSLAGGEQF
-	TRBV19	ASRLKGLAPKETQY
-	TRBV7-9	ASSLEAEETQY
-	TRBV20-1	SASREARGDTQY
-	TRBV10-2	ASSRAGGTDTQY
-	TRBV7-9	ASRGGNEQF
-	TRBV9	ASSSTGQWGEKLF
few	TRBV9	ASSGRGTHSYNEQF
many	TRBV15	ATSNRDRRFYGYT
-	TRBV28	ASIHHGQGAGYT
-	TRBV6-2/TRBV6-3	ASSTSLAQSYEQY
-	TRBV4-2	ASSQQGLENSPLH